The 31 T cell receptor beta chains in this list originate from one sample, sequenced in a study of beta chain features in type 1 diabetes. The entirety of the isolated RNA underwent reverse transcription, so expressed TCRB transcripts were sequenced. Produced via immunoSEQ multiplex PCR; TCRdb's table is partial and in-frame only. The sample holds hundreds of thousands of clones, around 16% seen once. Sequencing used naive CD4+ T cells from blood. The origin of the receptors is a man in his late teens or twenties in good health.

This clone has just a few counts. CDR3 amino acids: CASSPGRTEAFF. In DNA form, the CDR3 reads TGTGCCAGCTCACCCGGACGGACTGAAGCTTTCTTT. This chain links TRBV18 with TRBJ1-1; D gene uncertain. Germline V gives CDR1 KGHSH, CDR2 LQKENI. The V end lost 3 bases, the J end lost 5 bases, and 7 bases lay between the germline ends. The CDR3 extends over 12 amino acids. The variable domain in full, completed from reference TRBV18 and TRBJ1-1, reads NAGVMQNPRHLVRRRGQEARLRCSPMKGHSHVYWYRQLPEEGLKFMVYLQKENIIDESGMPKERFSAEFPKEGPSILRIQQVVRGDSAAYFCASSPGRTEAFFGQGTRLTVV.

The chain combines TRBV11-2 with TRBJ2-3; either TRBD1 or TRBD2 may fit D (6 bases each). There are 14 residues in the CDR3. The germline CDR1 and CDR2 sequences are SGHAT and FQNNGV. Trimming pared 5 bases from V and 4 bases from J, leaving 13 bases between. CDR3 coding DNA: TGTGCCAGCAGCCCCGCGAGGGGGGCAGATACGCAGTATTTT. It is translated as CASSPARGADTQYF. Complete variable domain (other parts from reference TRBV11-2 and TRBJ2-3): EAGVAQSPRYKIIEKRQSVAFWCNPISGHATLYWYQQILGQGPKLLIQFQNNGVVDDSQLPKDRFSAERLKGVDSTLKIQPAKLEDSAVYLCASSPARGADTQYFGPGTRLTVL.

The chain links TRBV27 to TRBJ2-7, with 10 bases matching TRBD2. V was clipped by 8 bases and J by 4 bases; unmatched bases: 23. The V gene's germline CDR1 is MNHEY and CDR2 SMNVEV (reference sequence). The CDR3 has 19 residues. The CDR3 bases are TGTGCCAGCGATTCTGGGACCGGGCTGGGACTAGCGCCTTGGTACGAGCAGTACTTC. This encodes CASDSGTGLGLAPWYEQYF.

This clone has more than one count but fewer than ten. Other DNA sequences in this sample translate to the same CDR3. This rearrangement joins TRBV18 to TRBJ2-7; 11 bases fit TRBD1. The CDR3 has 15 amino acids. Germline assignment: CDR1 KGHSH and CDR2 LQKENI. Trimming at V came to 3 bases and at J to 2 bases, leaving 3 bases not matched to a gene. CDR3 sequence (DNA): TGTGCCAGCTCACCCCCGGGACAGGGGGCCTACGAGCAGTACTTC. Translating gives CASSPPGQGAYEQYF.

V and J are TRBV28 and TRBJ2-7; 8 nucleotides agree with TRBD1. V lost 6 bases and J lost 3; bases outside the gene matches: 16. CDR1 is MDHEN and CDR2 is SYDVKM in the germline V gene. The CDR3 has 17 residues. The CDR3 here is CASSQPPSGTGLYEQYF. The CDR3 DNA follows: TGTGCCAGCAGCCAACCACCATCCGGGACAGGACTCTACGAGCAGTACTTC.

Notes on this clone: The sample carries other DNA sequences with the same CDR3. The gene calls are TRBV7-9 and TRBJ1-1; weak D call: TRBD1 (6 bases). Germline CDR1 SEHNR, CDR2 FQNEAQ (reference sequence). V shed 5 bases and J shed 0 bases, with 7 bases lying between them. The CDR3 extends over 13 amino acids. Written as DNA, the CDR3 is TGTGCCAGCAGCACAGGGATGAACACTGAAGCTTTCTTT. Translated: CASSTGMNTEAFF.

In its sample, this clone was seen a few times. The CDR3 is CASSAGTGMTYNSPLHF. CDR3 coding DNA: TGTGCCAGCAGCGCAGGGACAGGAATGACCTATAATTCACCCCTCCACTTT. This sequence joins TRBV9 and TRBJ1-6; 8 nucleotides agree with TRBD1. Germline V gene data show CDR1 as SGDLS and CDR2 as YYNGEE. The CDR3 totals 17 residues. V lost 3 bases and J lost 2; bases outside the gene matches: 7.

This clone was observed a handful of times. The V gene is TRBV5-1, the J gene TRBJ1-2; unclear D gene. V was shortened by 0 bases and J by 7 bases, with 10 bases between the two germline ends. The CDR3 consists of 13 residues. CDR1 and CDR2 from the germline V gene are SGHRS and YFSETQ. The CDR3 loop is CASSLVGMSGYTF. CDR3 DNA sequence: TGCGCCAGCAGCTTGGTCGGGATGAGTGGCTACACCTTC.

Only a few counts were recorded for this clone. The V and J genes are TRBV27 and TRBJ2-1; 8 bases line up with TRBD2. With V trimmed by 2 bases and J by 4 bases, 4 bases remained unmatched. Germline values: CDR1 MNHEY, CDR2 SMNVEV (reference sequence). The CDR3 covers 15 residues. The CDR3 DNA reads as TGTGCCAGCAGTTTAAGGGGGACTAGTTACAATGAGCAGTTCTTC. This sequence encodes CASSLRGTSYNEQFF.

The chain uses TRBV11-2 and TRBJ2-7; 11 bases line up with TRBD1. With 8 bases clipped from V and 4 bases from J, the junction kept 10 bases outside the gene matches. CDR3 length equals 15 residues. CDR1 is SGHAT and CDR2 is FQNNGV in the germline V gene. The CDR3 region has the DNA TGTGCCAGCGTCGACCAGGACAGGGGGCGGTACGAGCAGTACTTC. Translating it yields CASVDQDRGRYEQYF.

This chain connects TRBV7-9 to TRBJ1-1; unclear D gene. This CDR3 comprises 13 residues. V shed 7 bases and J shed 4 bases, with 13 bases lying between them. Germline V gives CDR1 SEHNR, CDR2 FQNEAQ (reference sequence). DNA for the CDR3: TGTGCCAGCACCATTGGAGTGGGCACTGAAGCTTTCTTT. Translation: CASTIGVGTEAFF.

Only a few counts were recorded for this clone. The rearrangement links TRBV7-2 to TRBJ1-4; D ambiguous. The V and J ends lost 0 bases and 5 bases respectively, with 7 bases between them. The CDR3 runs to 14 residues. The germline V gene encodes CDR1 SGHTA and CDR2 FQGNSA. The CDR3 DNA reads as TGTGCCAGCAGCTTAGCAGGGAAAAATGAAAAACTGTTTTTT. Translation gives CASSLAGKNEKLFF.

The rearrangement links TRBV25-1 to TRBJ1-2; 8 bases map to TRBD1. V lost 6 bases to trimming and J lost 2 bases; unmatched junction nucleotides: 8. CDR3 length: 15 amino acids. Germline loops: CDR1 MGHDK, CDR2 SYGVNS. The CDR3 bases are TGTGCCAGCAGCCCCAGGGGGCGAGAAAACTATGGCTACACCTTC. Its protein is CASSPRGRENYGYTF.

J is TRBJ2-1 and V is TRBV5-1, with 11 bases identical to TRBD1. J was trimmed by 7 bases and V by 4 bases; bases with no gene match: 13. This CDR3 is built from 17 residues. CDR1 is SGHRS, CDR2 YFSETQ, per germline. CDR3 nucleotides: TGCGCCAGCAGCCTACTCTCCCCGGGACAGGGGGGGAATGAGCAGTTCTTC. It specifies CASSLLSPGQGGNEQFF. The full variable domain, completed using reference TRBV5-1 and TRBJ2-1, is KAGVTQTPRYLIKTRGQQVTLSCSPISGHRSVSWYQQTPGQGLQFLFEYFSETQRNKGNFPGRFSGRQFSNSRSEMNVSTLELGDSALYLCASSLLSPGQGGNEQFFGPGTRLTVL.

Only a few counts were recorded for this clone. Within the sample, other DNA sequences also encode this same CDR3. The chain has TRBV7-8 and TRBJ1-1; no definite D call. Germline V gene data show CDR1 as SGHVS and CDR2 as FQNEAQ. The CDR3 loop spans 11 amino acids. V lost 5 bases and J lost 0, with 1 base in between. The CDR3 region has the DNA TGTGCCAGCAGCCTGAACACTGAAGCTTTCTTT. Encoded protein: CASSLNTEAFF.

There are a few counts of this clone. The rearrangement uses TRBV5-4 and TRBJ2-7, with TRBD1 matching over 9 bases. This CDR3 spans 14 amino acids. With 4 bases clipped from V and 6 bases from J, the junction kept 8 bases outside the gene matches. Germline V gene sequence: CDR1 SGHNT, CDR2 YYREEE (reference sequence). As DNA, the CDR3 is TGTGCCAGCAGCCCATGGACAGGGGTCCCCGAGCAGTACTTC. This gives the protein CASSPWTGVPEQYF.

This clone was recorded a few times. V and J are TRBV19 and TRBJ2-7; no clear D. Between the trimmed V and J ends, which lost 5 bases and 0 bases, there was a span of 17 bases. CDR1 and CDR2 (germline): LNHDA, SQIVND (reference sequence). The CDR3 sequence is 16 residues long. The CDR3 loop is CASSLKVRRGSYEQYF. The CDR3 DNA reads TGTGCCAGTAGTCTTAAGGTTAGAAGAGGCTCCTACGAGCAGTACTTC. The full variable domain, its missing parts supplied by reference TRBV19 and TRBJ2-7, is DGGITQSPKYLFRKEGQNVTLSCEQNLNHDAMYWYRQDPGQGLRLIYYSQIVNDFQKGDIAEGYSVSREKKESFPLTVTSAQKNPTAFYLCASSLKVRRGSYEQYFGPGTRLTVT.

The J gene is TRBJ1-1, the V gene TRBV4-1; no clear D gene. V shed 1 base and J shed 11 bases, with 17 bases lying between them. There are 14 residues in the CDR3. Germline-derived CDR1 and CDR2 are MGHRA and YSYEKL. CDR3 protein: CASSQGSAEVAAFF. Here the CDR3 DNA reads TGCGCCAGCAGCCAAGGTTCCGCTGAGGTTGCGGCTTTCTTT.

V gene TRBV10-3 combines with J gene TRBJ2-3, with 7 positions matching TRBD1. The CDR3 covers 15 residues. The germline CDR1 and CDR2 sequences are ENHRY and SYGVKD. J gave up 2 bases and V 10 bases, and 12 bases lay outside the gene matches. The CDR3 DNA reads TGTGCCACCTGGGTCGGGACAGCAACCACAGATACGCAGTATTTT. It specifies CATWVGTATTDTQYF.

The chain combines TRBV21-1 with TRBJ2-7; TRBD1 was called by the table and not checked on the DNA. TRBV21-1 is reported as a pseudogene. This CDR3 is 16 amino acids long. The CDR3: CASSKGRTGHSYEQYF. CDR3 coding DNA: TGTGCCAGCAGCAAAGGAAGGACAGGTCACTCCTACGAGCAGTACTTC.

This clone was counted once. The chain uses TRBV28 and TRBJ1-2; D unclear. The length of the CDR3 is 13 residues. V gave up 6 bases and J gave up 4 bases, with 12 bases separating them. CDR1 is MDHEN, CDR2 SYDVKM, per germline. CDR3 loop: CASRRTAGYGYTF. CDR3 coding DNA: TGTGCCAGCAGACGGACCGCGGGCTATGGCTACACCTTC.

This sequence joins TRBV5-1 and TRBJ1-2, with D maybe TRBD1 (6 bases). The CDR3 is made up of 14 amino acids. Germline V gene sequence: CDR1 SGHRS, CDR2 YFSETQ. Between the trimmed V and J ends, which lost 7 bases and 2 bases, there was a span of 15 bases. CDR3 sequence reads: CASAGHLTNYGYTF. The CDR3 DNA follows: TGCGCCAGCGCGGGACACCTTACAAACTATGGCTACACCTTC.

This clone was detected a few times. The CDR3 is CAWSVRAANRAHEQYF. The DNA of the CDR3 is TGTGCCTGGAGTGTACGTGCGGCCAACAGGGCCCACGAGCAGTACTTC. The rearrangement joins TRBV30 to TRBJ2-7; tentatively, D is TRBD1 (6 bases). The CDR3 totals 16 residues. The germline V gene encodes CDR1 GTSNPN and CDR2 SVGIG (reference sequence). Trimming stripped 0 bases from V and 5 bases from J, with 20 bases between.

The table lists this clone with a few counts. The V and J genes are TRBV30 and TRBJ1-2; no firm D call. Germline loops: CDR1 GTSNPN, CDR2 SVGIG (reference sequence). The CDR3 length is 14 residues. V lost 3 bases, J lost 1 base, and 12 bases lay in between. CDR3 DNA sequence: TGTGCCTGGAGATCCCCCCACCTTAACTATGGCTACACCTTC. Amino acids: CAWRSPHLNYGYTF.

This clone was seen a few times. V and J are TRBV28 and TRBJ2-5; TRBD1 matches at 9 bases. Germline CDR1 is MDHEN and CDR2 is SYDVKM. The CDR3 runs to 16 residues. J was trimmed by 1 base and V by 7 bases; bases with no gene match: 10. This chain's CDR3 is CASTTGGLPLQETQYF. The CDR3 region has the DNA TGTGCCAGCACTACAGGGGGCCTACCACTCCAAGAGACCCAGTACTTC.

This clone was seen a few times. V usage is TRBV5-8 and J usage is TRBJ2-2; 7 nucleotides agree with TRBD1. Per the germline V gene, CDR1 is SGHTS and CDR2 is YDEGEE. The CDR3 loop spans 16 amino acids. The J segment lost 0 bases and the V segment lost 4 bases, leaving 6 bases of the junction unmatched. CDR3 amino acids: CASSLGDRANTGELFF. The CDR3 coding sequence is TGTGCCAGCAGCCTTGGGGACAGAGCGAACACCGGGGAGCTGTTTTTT.

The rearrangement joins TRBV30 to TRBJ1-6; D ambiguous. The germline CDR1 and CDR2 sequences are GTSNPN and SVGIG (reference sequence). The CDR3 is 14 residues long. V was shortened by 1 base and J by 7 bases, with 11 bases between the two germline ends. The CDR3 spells CAWSGGKRNSPLHF. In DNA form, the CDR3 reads TGTGCCTGGAGTGGCGGAAAGAGGAATTCACCCCTCCACTTT.

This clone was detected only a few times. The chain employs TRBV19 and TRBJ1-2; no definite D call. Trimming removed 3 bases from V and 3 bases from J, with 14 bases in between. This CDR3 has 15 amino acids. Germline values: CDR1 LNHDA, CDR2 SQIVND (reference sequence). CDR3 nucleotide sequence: TGTGCCAGTAGTATTCGGCCGGGAGAAGACTATGGCTACACCTTC. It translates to CASSIRPGEDYGYTF.

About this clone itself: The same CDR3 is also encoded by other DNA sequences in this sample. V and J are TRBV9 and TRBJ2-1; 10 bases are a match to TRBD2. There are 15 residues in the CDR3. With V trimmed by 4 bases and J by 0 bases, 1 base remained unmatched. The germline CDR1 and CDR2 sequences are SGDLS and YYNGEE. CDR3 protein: CASSPSGSSYNEQFF. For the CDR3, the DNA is TGTGCCAGCAGCCCTAGCGGGAGCTCCTACAATGAGCAGTTCTTC.

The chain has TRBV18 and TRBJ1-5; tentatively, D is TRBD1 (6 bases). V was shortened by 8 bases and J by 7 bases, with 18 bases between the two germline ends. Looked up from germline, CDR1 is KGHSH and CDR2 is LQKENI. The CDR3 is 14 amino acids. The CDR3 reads CASAEQGVGQPQHF. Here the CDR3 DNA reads TGTGCCAGCGCCGAACAGGGCGTTGGACAGCCCCAGCATTTT.

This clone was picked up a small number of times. This CDR3 is CASSVGGEGNYGYTF. CDR3 coding DNA: TGTGCCAGCAGCGTAGGGGGTGAGGGTAACTATGGCTACACCTTC. This rearrangement joins TRBV9 to TRBJ1-2; D not resolved. Germline V gene sequence: CDR1 SGDLS, CDR2 YYNGEE. This CDR3 contains 15 residues. V was cut by 0 bases and J by 1 base, with 10 bases left in between.